A single sample is the source of the 19 T cell receptor beta chains below, sequenced in a study of T cell clonotyping in hematopoietic cell transplantation. The time point here: recipient sample about 28 days before transplant, after cytoreduction. The data were produced by immunoSEQ multiplex PCR, yet TCRdb's version contains in-frame clones alone and is incomplete. The sample lists tens of thousands of clones; around 83% were seen once. The sample consisted of peripheral blood mononuclear cells, taken before stem cell transplant. All receptors come from a woman in her sixties or seventies with acute myeloid leukemia. Some clones in this sample may be carry-over from other donors' samples.

In this sample, this clone turned up a few times. V and J are TRBV19 and TRBJ1-5, with D perhaps matching TRBD1 (5 bases). The CDR3 has 13 residues. The germline V and J ends were trimmed by 9 bases and 6 bases, with 15 bases remaining between them. Germline-derived CDR1 and CDR2 are LNHDA and SQIVND (reference sequence). The DNA for the CDR3 is TGTGCCAGCGCGGCGGGGGTAGGTCAGCCCCAGCATTTT. As protein: CASAAGVGQPQHF.

The rearrangement uses TRBV7-8 and TRBJ2-3; either TRBD1 or TRBD2 may supply D (5 bases each). The CDR3 length is 14 residues. V was pared by 1 base and J by 0 bases, with 5 bases between. CDR1 is SGHVS, CDR2 FQNEAQ, per germline. The CDR3: CASSLGDSTDTQYF. In DNA form, the CDR3 reads TGTGCCAGCAGCTTAGGGGACAGCACAGATACGCAGTATTTT.

CDR3 loop: CASSTGTGQAGELFF. Written as DNA, the CDR3 is TGTGCCAGCAGCACCGGGACAGGGCAAGCCGGGGAGCTGTTTTTT. The V call is TRBV6-5, the J call TRBJ2-2; 9 nucleotides match TRBD1. V trimming: 6 bases; J trimming: 6 bases; junction bases outside the gene matches: 8. This CDR3 comprises 15 residues. Germline CDR1 reads MNHEY; CDR2 reads SVGAGI.

This clone was seen more than once but under ten times. The V call is TRBV6-6, the J call TRBJ1-2; TRBD1 matches at 10 bases. The CDR3 loop spans 16 amino acids. The germline gives CDR1 MNHNY, CDR2 SVGAGI (reference sequence). V shed 6 bases and J 2 bases; nucleotides not matched to a gene: 9. CDR3 sequence: CASRRGQGDYNYGYTF. In DNA form, the CDR3 reads TGTGCCAGCAGACGTGGACAGGGGGATTACAACTATGGCTACACCTTC.

The table lists this clone with a count of one. This chain links TRBV6-1 with TRBJ1-1; a weak D match, TRBD1 (6 bases). Trimming stripped 4 bases from V and 4 bases from J, with 16 bases between. Looked up from germline, CDR1 is MNHNS and CDR2 is SASEGT. CDR3 length equals 15 residues. The CDR3 region has the DNA TGTGCCAGCAGTGGCCAACAGGGAAAGGGCACTGAAGCTTTCTTT. It is translated as CASSGQQGKGTEAFF.

The chain couples TRBV28 to TRBJ2-2, with TRBD2 matching 14 bases. The germline V gene has CDR1 MDHEN and CDR2 SYDVKM. This CDR3 comprises 15 residues. J lost 6 bases, V lost 5 bases, and 2 bases had no gene match. CDR3 nucleotides: TGTGCCAGCAGTGGGACTAGCGGGAGTCCCGGGGAGCTGTTTTTT. It is translated as CASSGTSGSPGELFF.

This sequence joins TRBV29-1 and TRBJ1-1, with D possibly TRBD1 on 5 matching bases. Trimming left V 4 bases short and J 0 bases short, with 6 bases between. This CDR3 is built from 12 residues. CDR1 is SQVTM, CDR2 ANQGSEA, per germline. CDR3 protein: CSVGQMNTEAFF. The CDR3 DNA reads TGCAGCGTTGGACAGATGAACACTGAAGCTTTCTTT.

The chain links TRBV4-3 to TRBJ2-5; the D gene is possibly TRBD2 (5 bases). The CDR3 is 13 amino acids. Germline CDR1 and CDR2: LGHNA and YSLEER. Trimming removed 1 base from V and 4 bases from J, with 7 bases in between. CDR3 DNA sequence: TGCGCCAGCAGCCAAGGGGAGTTAGAGACCCAGTACTTC. Encoded protein: CASSQGELETQYF.

The CDR3 region has the DNA TGTGCCAGCAGTTTACAAAGGGATCTCGGGTATGGCTACACCTTC. This gives the protein CASSLQRDLGYGYTF. V usage is TRBV27 and J usage is TRBJ1-2; D not certain. The CDR3 is 15 amino acids. With 2 bases removed from V and 5 bases from J, the gap between germline ends came to 15 bases. Germline V gene lookup returns CDR1 MNHEY and CDR2 SMNVEV (reference sequence).

This rearrangement joins TRBV28 to TRBJ2-1; D not resolved. The CDR3 has 12 residues. Trimming stripped 3 bases from V and 7 bases from J, with 7 bases between. The germline gives CDR1 MDHEN, CDR2 SYDVKM. CDR3 bases: TGTGCCAGCAGTTTCTTGGGGAATGAGCAGTTCTTC. Amino acid sequence: CASSFLGNEQFF.

The chain combines TRBV27 with TRBJ2-7; 9 bases match TRBD2. V gave up 2 bases and J gave up 2 bases; unmatched junction bases: 1. The CDR3 totals 14 residues. Germline V gives CDR1 MNHEY, CDR2 SMNVEV (reference sequence). This chain's CDR3 is CASSLAGGPYEQYF. CDR3 DNA: TGTGCCAGCAGTTTAGCGGGGGGGCCCTACGAGCAGTACTTC.

The chain couples TRBV5-6 to TRBJ2-6, with 9 bases identical to TRBD2. Germline trimming cut 0 bases from V and 3 bases from J; bases unmatched to any gene: 4. In germline, CDR1 is SGHDT, CDR2 YYEEEE. The CDR3 has 17 amino acids. DNA of the CDR3: TGTGCCAGCAGCTTGGAGCGGGGGGCTAGTGGGGCCAACGTCCTGACTTTC. Translation gives CASSLERGASGANVLTF.

The DNA for the CDR3 is TGTGCCAGCAGTTTATCTATTGTGGCAGCAGGTCAGCCCCAGCATTTT. Translated, it gives CASSLSIVAAGQPQHF. The chain recombines TRBV27 with TRBJ1-5; D is uncertain. Trimming removed 0 bases from V and 6 bases from J, with 15 bases in between. CDR1 MNHEY and CDR2 SMNVEV come from the germline V gene (reference sequence). This CDR3 comprises 16 residues.

CDR3 sequence: CTSSQFRKGNTEAFF. CDR3 sequence (DNA): TGCACCAGCAGCCAGTTCAGGAAAGGGAACACTGAAGCTTTCTTT. The chain uses TRBV1 and TRBJ1-1; the D call TRBD1 from the table was never checked on the DNA. TRBV1 has pseudogene status. The length of the CDR3 is 15 residues.

This clone has a single count. The rearrangement joins TRBV5-1 to TRBJ1-3; D is unclear. This CDR3 has 17 amino acids. V was pared by 0 bases and J by 0 bases, with 13 bases between. Germline CDR1 and CDR2: SGHRS and YFSETQ. The CDR3 DNA follows: TGCGCCAGCAGCTTGGTAGGCCTTTGGGGCTCTGGAAACACCATATATTTT. It translates to CASSLVGLWGSGNTIYF.

This clone has just one count. The rearrangement joins TRBV6-5 to TRBJ1-2; a possible D gene is TRBD1 (6 bases). Germline CDR1 and CDR2: MNHEY and SVGAGI. CDR3 length equals 16 residues. V dropped 0 bases and J dropped 4 bases, with 15 bases sitting between them. CDR3: CASSYSVGGRAYGYTF. DNA for the CDR3: TGTGCCAGCAGTTACTCGGTGGGGGGGCGCGCCTATGGCTACACCTTC.

This CDR3 reads CASSEDLSGANVLTF. The CDR3 bases are TGTGCCAGCAGTGAAGACCTCTCTGGGGCCAACGTCCTGACTTTC. The V and J genes are TRBV6-1 and TRBJ2-6; D remains unclear. V was cut by 1 base and J by 0 bases, with 4 bases left in between. This CDR3 spans 15 amino acids. CDR1 MNHNS and CDR2 SASEGT come from the germline V gene.

The rearrangement uses TRBV7-2 and TRBJ2-2, with D possibly called TRBD1 or TRBD2 (5 bases each). This CDR3 spans 15 amino acids. Germline V gene sequence: CDR1 SGHTA, CDR2 FQGNSA. V was cut by 2 bases and J by 4 bases, with 11 bases left in between. DNA for the CDR3: TGTGCCAGCAGCTTACAGGGAGAGGGCACCGGGGAGCTGTTTTTT. Translation gives CASSLQGEGTGELFF.

The chain carries TRBV23-1 and TRBJ2-7, with a possible D match to TRBD1 (6 bases). TRBV23-1 is an open reading frame whose function is uncertain. CDR3 length: 16 amino acids. Trimming cost V 5 bases and J 7 bases, with 24 bases left between them. CDR3 coding DNA: TGCGCCAGCAGTAAAAGGGACACGGCTAGAGGTGAGGAGCAGTACTTC. Protein sequence: CASSKRDTARGEEQYF.